Listed here are 4 T cell receptor beta chains from one sample, sequenced in a study of blood T cells in healthy people across ages. A second about 6 to 12 cycle PCR used barcoded and J-beta primers. Via MiXCR, TCRdb re-called the 5' RACE reads, giving one row per CDR3 protein. Of 450,000 to 700,000 distinct CDR3 sequences in the sample, roughly 29% were seen once. The specimen was blood. These receptors came from a woman in her seventies in good health.

This clonotype was recorded a few times. The chain uses TRBV18 and TRBJ2-3, with D perhaps matching TRBD2 (6 bases). This CDR3 contains 17 residues. The ends were cut back, 2 bases at V and 1 base at J, with 16 bases in the middle. Germline-derived CDR1 and CDR2 are KGHSH and LQKENI. Here the CDR3 reads CASSPFDGSLGTDTQYF. The DNA of the CDR3 is TGTGCCAGCTCACCATTCGACGGGAGCTTGGGCACAGATACGCAGTATTTT.

This chain connects TRBV7-2 to TRBJ1-2; D is undetermined. V lost 5 bases and J lost 2, with 12 bases in between. Germline assignment: CDR1 SGHTA and CDR2 FQGNSA. This CDR3 is built from 14 residues. The CDR3 is CASSTRGLNYGYTF. CDR3 nucleotide sequence: TGTGCCAGCAGCACAAGAGGATTAAACTATGGCTACACCTTC.

This clonotype has more than one count but fewer than ten. This chain links TRBV7-9 with TRBJ2-7; TRBD1 aligns across 10 bases. Germline CDR1 SEHNR, CDR2 FQNEAQ (reference sequence). The junction had 11 bases not matched to a gene; V was cut back by 9 bases and J by 6 bases. The CDR3 contains 14 residues. The CDR3 reads CASRGTGTGAEQYF. The CDR3 DNA follows: TGTGCCAGTAGAGGGACCGGGACAGGGGCCGAGCAGTACTTC.

This clonotype came up a few times. In nucleotides, the CDR3 is TGTGCCAGCAGTGAAGGTGGCCAAGAGACCCAGTACTTC. It translates to CASSEGGQETQYF. The chain has TRBV6-1 and TRBJ2-5; D unresolved. The CDR3 has 13 residues. The germline gives CDR1 MNHNS, CDR2 SASEGT. V gave up 1 base and J gave up 1 base, with 4 bases separating them.